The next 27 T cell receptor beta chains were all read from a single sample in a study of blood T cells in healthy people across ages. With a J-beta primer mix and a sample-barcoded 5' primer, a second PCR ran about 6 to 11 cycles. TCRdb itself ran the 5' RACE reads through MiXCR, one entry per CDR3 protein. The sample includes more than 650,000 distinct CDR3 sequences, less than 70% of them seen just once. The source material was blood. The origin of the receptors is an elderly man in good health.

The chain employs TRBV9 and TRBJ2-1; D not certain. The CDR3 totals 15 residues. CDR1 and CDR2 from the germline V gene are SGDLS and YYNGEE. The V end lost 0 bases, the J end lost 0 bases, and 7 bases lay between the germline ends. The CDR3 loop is CASSVELSSYNEQFF. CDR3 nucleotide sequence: TGTGCCAGCAGCGTAGAGTTAAGCTCCTACAATGAGCAGTTCTTC.

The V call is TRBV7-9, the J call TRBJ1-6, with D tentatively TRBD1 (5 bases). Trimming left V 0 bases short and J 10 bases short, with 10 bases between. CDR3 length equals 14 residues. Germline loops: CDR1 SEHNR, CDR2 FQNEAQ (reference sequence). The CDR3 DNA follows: TGTGCCAGCAGCTTAGCAGGGGCTGGGTCACCCCTCCACTTT. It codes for CASSLAGAGSPLHF.

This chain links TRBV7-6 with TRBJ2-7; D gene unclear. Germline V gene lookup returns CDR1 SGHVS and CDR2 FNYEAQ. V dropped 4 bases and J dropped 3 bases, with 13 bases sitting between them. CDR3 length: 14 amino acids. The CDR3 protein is CASSWSLFGYEQYF. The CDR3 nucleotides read TGTGCCAGCAGCTGGAGCCTTTTCGGCTACGAGCAGTACTTC.

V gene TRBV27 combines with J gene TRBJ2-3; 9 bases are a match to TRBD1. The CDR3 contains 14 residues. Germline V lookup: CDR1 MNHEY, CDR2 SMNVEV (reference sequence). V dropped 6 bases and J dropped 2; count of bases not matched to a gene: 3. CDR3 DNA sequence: TGTGCCAGCAGGACAGGGGGAGCCACAGATACGCAGTATTTT. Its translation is CASRTGGATDTQYF.

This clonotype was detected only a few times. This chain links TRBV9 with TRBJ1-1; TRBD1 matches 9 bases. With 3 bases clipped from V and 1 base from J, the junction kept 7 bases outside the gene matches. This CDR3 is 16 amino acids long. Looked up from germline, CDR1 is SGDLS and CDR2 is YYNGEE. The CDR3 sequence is CASSARPGQGNTEAFF. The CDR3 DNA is TGTGCCAGCAGCGCCAGACCGGGACAGGGGAACACTGAAGCTTTCTTT.

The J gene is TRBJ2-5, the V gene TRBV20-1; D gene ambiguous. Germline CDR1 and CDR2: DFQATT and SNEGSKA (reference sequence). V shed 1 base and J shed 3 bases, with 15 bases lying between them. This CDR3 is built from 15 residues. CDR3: CSARVHQDQKETQYF. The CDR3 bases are TGCAGTGCTAGAGTACACCAGGACCAAAAAGAGACCCAGTACTTC.

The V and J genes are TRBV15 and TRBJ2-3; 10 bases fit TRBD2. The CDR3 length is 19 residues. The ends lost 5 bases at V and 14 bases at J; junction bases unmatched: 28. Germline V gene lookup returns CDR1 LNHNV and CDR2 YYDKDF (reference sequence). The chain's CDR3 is CATSPPLAGTSEAHRYAYF. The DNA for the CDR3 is TGTGCCACCAGCCCTCCTCTTGCCGGGACTAGCGAGGCGCACAGATACGCGTATTTT.

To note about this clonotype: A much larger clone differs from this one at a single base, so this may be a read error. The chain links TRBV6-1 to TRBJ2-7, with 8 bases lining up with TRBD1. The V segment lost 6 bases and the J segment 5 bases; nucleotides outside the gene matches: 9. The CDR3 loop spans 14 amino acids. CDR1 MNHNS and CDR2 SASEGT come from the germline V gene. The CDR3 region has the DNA TGTGCCAGCAGGAAACAGGGGGGTAATAACGAGCAGTACTTC. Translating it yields CASRKQGGNNEQYF.

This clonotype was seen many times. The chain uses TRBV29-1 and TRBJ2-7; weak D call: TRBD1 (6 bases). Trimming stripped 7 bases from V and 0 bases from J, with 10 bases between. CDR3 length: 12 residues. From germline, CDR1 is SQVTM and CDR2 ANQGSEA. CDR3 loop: CSGRDNSYEQYF. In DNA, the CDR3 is TGCAGCGGCCGGGACAACTCCTACGAGCAGTACTTC.

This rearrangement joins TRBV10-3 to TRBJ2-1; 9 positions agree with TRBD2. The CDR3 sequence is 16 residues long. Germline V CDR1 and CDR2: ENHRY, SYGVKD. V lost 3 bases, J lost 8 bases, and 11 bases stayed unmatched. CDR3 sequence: CAISDPGGLAGDEQFF. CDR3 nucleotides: TGTGCCATCAGTGATCCTGGGGGACTAGCAGGGGATGAGCAGTTCTTC.

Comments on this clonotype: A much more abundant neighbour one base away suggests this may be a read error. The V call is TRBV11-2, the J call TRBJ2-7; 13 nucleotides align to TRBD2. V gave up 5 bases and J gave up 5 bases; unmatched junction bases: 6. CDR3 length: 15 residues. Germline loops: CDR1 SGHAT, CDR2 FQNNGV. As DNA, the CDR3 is TGTGCCAGCAGCCGGACTAGCGGGAGACCGAACGAGCAGTACTTC. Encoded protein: CASSRTSGRPNEQYF. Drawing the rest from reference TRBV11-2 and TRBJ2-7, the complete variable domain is EAGVAQSPRYKIIEKRQSVAFWCNPISGHATLYWYQQILGQGPKLLIQFQNNGVVDDSQLPKDRFSAERLKGVDSTLKIQPAKLEDSAVYLCASSRTSGRPNEQYFGPGTRLTVT.

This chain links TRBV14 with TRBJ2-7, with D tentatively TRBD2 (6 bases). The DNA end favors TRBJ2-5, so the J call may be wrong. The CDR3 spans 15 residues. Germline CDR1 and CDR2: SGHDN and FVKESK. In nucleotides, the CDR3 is TGTGCCAGCAGCCAAGATCCGGCGGGATTAGGGACCCAGTACTTC. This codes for CASSQDPAGLGTQYF.

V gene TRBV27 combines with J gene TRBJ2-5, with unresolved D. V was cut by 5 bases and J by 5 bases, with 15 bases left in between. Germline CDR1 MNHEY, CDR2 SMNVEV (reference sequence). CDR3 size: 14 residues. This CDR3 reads CASSPYPSRETQYF. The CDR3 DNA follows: TGTGCCAGCAGTCCCTACCCTTCGCGGGAGACCCAGTACTTC.

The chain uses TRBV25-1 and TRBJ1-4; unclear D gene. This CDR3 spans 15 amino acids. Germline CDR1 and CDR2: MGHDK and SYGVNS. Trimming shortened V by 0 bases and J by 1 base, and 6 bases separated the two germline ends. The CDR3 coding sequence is TGTGCCAGCAGTGAATATGGAGGAACTAATGAAAAACTGTTTTTT. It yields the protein CASSEYGGTNEKLFF.

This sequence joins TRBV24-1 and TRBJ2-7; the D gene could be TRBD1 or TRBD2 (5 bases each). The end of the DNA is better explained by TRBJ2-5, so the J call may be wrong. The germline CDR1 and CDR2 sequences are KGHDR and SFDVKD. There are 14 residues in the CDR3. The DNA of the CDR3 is TGTGCCACCAGTGAAGCAGGGACCGGGGAGACCCAGTACTTC. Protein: CATSEAGTGETQYF.

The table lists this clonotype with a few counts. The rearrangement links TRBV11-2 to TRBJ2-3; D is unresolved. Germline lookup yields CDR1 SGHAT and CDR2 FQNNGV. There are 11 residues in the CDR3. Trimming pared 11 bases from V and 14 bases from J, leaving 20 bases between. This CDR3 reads CAGAVGPQRYF. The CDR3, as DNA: TGTGCCGGAGCAGTCGGTCCGCAAAGGTATTTT.

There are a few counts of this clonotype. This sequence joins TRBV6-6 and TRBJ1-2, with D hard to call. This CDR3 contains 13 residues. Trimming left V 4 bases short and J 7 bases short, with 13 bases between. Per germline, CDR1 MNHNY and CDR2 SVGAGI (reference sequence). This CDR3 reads CASSSRGYRGYTF. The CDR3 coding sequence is TGTGCCAGCAGTTCCCGGGGTTACCGTGGCTACACCTTC.

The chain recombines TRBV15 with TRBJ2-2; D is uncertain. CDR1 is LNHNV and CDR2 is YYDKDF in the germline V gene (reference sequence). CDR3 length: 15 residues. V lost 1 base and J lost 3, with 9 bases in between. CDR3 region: CATSRGFLDTGELFF. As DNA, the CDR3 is TGTGCCACCAGCAGAGGGTTCCTGGACACCGGGGAGCTGTTTTTT.

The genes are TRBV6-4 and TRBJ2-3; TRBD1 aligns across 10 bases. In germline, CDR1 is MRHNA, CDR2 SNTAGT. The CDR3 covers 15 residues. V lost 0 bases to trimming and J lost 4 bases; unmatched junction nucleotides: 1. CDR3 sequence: CASSDSTGGPDTQYF. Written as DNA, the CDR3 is TGTGCCAGCAGTGACTCGACAGGGGGCCCAGATACGCAGTATTTT.

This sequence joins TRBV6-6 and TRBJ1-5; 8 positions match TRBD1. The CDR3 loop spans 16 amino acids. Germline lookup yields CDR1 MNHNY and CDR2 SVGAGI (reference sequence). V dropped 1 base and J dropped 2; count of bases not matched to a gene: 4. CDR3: CASSYLSRGRNQPQHF. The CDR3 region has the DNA TGTGCCAGCAGTTACTTGTCCAGGGGGCGCAATCAGCCCCAGCATTTT.

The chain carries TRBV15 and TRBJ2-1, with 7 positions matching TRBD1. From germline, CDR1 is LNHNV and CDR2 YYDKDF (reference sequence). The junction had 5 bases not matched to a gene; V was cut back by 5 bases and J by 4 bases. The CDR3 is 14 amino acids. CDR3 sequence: CATSARGQYNEQFF. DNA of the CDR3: TGTGCCACCAGCGCCAGGGGACAGTACAATGAGCAGTTCTTC.

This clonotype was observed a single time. The CDR3 bases are TGTGCCAGCCGGTTTCTTGGCGGCTACACCTTC. It codes for CASRFLGGYTF. The chain combines TRBV6-1 with TRBJ1-2, with D uncertain. Trimming left V 8 bases short and J 8 bases short, with 12 bases between. The CDR3 is 11 amino acids. Per germline, CDR1 MNHNS and CDR2 SASEGT.

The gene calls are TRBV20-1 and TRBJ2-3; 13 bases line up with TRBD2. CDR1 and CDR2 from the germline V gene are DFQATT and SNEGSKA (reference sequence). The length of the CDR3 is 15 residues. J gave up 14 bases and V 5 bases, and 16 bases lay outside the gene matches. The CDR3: CSAPPGLAGHRYAYF. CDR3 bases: TGCAGTGCTCCACCGGGACTAGCGGGGCACAGATACGCGTATTTT.

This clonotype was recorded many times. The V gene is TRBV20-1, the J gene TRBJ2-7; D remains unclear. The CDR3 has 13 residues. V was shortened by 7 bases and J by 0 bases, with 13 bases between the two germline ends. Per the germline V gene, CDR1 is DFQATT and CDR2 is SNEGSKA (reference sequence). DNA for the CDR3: TGCAGTGTCGCGAGTCGGAGCTCCTACGAGCAGTACTTC. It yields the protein CSVASRSSYEQYF.

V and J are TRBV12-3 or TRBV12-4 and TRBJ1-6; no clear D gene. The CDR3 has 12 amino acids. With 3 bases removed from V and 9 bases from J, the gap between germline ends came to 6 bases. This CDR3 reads CASSLGSSPLHF. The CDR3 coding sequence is TGTGCCAGCAGTTTGGGCTCTTCACCCCTCCACTTT.

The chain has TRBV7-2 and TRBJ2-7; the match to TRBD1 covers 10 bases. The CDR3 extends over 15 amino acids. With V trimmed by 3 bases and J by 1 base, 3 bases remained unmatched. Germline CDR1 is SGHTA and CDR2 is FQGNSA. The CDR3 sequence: CASSFDRGLSYEQYF. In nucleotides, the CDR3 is TGTGCCAGCAGCTTTGACAGGGGGCTTTCCTACGAGCAGTACTTC.

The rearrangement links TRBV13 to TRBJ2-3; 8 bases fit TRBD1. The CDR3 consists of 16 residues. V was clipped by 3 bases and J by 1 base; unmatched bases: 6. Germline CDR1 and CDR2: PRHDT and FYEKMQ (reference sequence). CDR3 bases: TGTGCCAGCAGCTTTTTGACAGGGGTAGGCACAGATACGCAGTATTTT. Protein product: CASSFLTGVGTDTQYF.